The source of this TCR beta chain is a study of blood T cell repertoires in COVID-19. CDR1 and CDR2 from the germline V gene are SGHRS and YFSETQ. With 0 bases clipped from V and 4 bases from J, the junction kept 7 bases outside the gene matches. The CDR3 covers 16 residues. Data came from immunoSEQ multiplex PCR; TCRdb stores just in-frame clones and leaves some out. The profile shows about 78,000 clones, roughly 90% of them singletons. This TCR came from a man between 65 and 85 years old with active or convalescent COVID-19. Sequencing input: peripheral blood. The rearrangement links TRBV5-1 to TRBJ2-3, with 8 bases identical to TRBD1. This CDR3 is CASSLGDRGGSDTQYF. The CDR3 DNA reads TGCGCCAGCAGCTTGGGAGACAGGGGAGGTTCAGATACGCAGTATTTT.